This TCR beta chain came from a study of shared clonotypes between healthy human individuals. Study conclusions and caveats: What naive subsets generally showed was a larger estimated richness than memory subsets showed.

As for this clone: Antigen unknown.

Terminally differentiated effector memory CD45RA+ cells were excluded from the naive CD8 cells, which were CD45RO-negative and positively selected for CCR7. Trimming removed 5 bases from V and 1 base from J; junction bases left unmatched: 12. In germline, CDR1 is PRHDT, CDR2 FYEKMQ (reference sequence). This CDR3 is built from 19 residues. Deep was the level used in running the assay. The table came from immunoSEQ multiplex PCR; TCRdb's copy has only in-frame clones and leaves some out. The sample records around 2,100,000 clones, approximately 95% being singletons. Sequencing was performed on naive CD8+ T cells sorted from blood. The V call is TRBV13, the J call TRBJ2-3, with TRBD2 matching 13 bases. The sequence was obtained from a young man in good health. The CDR3: CASSLPRTSGGGGTDTQYF. The DNA for the CDR3 is TGTGCCAGCAGCCTCCCCCGGACTAGCGGGGGTGGAGGCACAGATACGCAGTATTTT.